This is a list of T cell receptor beta chains from one sample in a study of OX40 agonist ivuxolimab in advanced cancers. TCRdb's table, derived via immunoSEQ multiplex PCR, lists solely in-frame clones and lacks some. The table shows 75,000 to 100,000 clones, with less than 85% occurring only once. The sequences come from CD4+ or CD8+ T cells sorted from blood, collected in a trial of the OX40 agonist ivuxolimab. These TCRs come from an adult with an advanced solid tumor such as melanoma, head and neck, liver or kidney cancer. Each CDR3 is given with its conserved first and last residue. D genes are given only for firm matches. Clone size is stated in some rows and not others, as once, few, many or a class when expanded.

j_gene | abundance | d_gene | v_gene | CDR3nt | CDR3aa
TRBJ2-7 | NA | NA | TRBV5-3 | TGTGCCAGAAGCTTGGTGGGGGTCAGGGGACCATTCTACGAGCAGTACTTC | CARSLVGVRGPFYEQYF
TRBJ1-2 | NA | TRBD1 | TRBV13 | TGTGCCAGCAGCTTAGACAGGGGAACCCATGGCTACACCTTC | CASSLDRGTHGYTF
TRBJ2-7 | NA | TRBD2 | TRBV7-2 | TGTGCCAGCAGCTTAGGCAAACTAGCGGGGCGCGCCTACGAGCAGTACTTC | CASSLGKLAGRAYEQYF
TRBJ2-7 | NA | TRBD2 | TRBV29-1 | TGCAGCGTTGACCTCCGGCTAGCGGGAGGCGAGCAGTACTTC | CSVDLRLAGGEQYF
TRBJ1-6 | NA | NA | TRBV25-1 | TGTGCCAGCAGTGCGAAGGGACGCCTCTCACCCCTCCACTTT | CASSAKGRLSPLHF
TRBJ2-7 | NA | TRBD1 | TRBV4-1 | TGCGCCAGCAGCCAAGCTCCGGGACAGTCCTACGAGCAGTACTTC | CASSQAPGQSYEQYF
TRBJ2-1 | NA | TRBD2 | TRBV7-9 | TGTGCCAGCAGCTTAGGGGCACTAGCGGGAGTCTACAATGAGCAGTTCTTC | CASSLGALAGVYNEQFF
TRBJ1-1 | NA | NA | TRBV7-2 | TGTGCCAGCAGCTTAGCCGGCCCGATGAACACTGAAGCTTTCTTT | CASSLAGPMNTEAFF
TRBJ1-6 | NA | NA | TRBV2 | TGTGCCAGCAGTGAACTAACCGAGGATTCACCCCTCCACTTT | CASSELTEDSPLHF
TRBJ1-1 | NA | NA | TRBV6-6 | TGTGCCAGCAAGGGGGGCGTAAACACTGAAGCTTTCTTT | CASKGGVNTEAFF
TRBJ1-5 | NA | NA | TRBV5-1 | TGCGCCAGCAGCCCGGACAGTTACAATCAGCCCCAGCATTTT | CASSPDSYNQPQHF
TRBJ1-3 | NA | NA | TRBV5-6 | TGTGCCAGCAGCTTGGAAGGGCCTGCGGGAACCATATATTTT | CASSLEGPAGTIYF
TRBJ1-2 | once | TRBD1 | TRBV7-2 | TGTGCCAGCAGCTTGACAGGGGACTATGGCTACACCTTC | CASSLTGDYGYTF
TRBJ2-3 | few | NA | TRBV6-1 | TGTGCCAGCAGTGAAGATTGGGTTGTGGATACGCAGTATTTT | CASSEDWVVDTQYF
TRBJ2-1 | NA | TRBD1 | TRBV6-4 | TGTGCCAGCAGTTGGACGGACAGGGGAGGGGACAATGAGCAGTTCTTC | CASSWTDRGGDNEQFF
TRBJ1-3 | NA | TRBD1 | TRBV11-2 | TGTGCCAGCAGCTTTGCCCCGGACAGGGGGAACACCATATATTTT | CASSFAPDRGNTIYF